This is a list of T cell receptor beta chains from one sample in a study of ipilimumab plus nivolumab after autologous stem cell transplantation. Repertoires were generated with immunoSEQ multiplex PCR, while TCRdb's copy carries only in-frame clones and drops some. Of 77,000 or so clones listed, 65% to 85% are singletons. Specimen: PBMCs, collected in a trial of ipilimumab plus nivolumab as post-transplant consolidation. These receptor sequences come from a male donor with diffuse large B-cell lymphoma. Each CDR3 is given with its conserved first and last residue. Fields, in order: CDR3 protein, CDR3 DNA, J gene, clone size, D gene, V gene. The D gene is left open where the match is weak. For some rows the clone size is stated as once, few or many, or as a class when expanded; others skip it.

CDR3 protein: CASSQVGPGNGYTF
CDR3 DNA: TGTGCCAGCAGCCAAGTGGGCCCGGGGAATGGCTACACCTTC
J gene: TRBJ1-2
clone size: .
D gene: .
V gene: TRBV4-2

CDR3 protein: CASSATTPRGGYTDTQYF
CDR3 DNA: TGTGCCAGCAGTGCAACCACCCCCCGGGGGGGGTACACAGATACGCAGTATTTT
J gene: TRBJ2-3
clone size: few
D gene: TRBD2
V gene: TRBV27

CDR3 protein: CASSTGFQPQHF
CDR3 DNA: TGTGCCAGTAGTACAGGGTTTCAGCCCCAGCATTTT
J gene: TRBJ1-5
clone size: .
D gene: .
V gene: TRBV19

CDR3 protein: CASRGTGFEQYF
CDR3 DNA: TGCGCCAGCAGGGGAACAGGGTTCGAGCAGTACTTC
J gene: TRBJ2-7
clone size: once
D gene: .
V gene: TRBV5-1

CDR3 protein: CASSRREGGSEKLFF
CDR3 DNA: TGTGCCAGCTCCCGCCGGGAAGGGGGGAGTGAAAAACTGTTTTTT
J gene: TRBJ1-4
clone size: .
D gene: .
V gene: TRBV18

CDR3 protein: CASSTPPGGLGGANVLTF
CDR3 DNA: TGTGCCAGCAGCACCCCTCCGGGGGGATTAGGAGGGGCCAACGTCCTGACTTTC
J gene: TRBJ2-6
clone size: once
D gene: TRBD2
V gene: TRBV7-9

CDR3 protein: CASSAANYGYTF
CDR3 DNA: TGTGCCAGCAGTGCGGCTAACTATGGCTACACCTTC
J gene: TRBJ1-2
clone size: .
D gene: .
V gene: TRBV2

CDR3 protein: CASTPSLGMNTEAFF
CDR3 DNA: TGTGCCAGCACCCCCTCGTTGGGCATGAACACTGAAGCTTTCTTT
J gene: TRBJ1-1
clone size: once
D gene: .
V gene: TRBV5-4

CDR3 protein: CASSLGGPVGETQYF
CDR3 DNA: TGTGCCAGCAGCTTAGGTGGACCGGTAGGGGAGACCCAGTACTTC
J gene: TRBJ2-5
clone size: .
D gene: .
V gene: TRBV7-9

CDR3 protein: CASSGNRGSNSPLHF
CDR3 DNA: TGTGCCAGCAGCGGCAACAGGGGGAGTAATTCACCCCTCCACTTT
J gene: TRBJ1-6
clone size: .
D gene: TRBD1
V gene: TRBV13

CDR3 protein: CASSGPGQGVYEQYF
CDR3 DNA: TGTGCCAGCAGCGGTCCGGGACAGGGCGTCTACGAGCAGTACTTC
J gene: TRBJ2-7
clone size: once
D gene: TRBD1
V gene: TRBV7-9

CDR3 protein: CASSLQGAGEKLFF
CDR3 DNA: TGTGCCAGCAGCTTGCAGGGGGCGGGTGAAAAACTGTTTTTT
J gene: TRBJ1-4
clone size: once
D gene: TRBD1
V gene: TRBV5-6

CDR3 protein: CASTSTDTQYF
CDR3 DNA: TGTGCCAGCACTAGCACAGATACGCAGTATTTT
J gene: TRBJ2-3
clone size: .
D gene: .
V gene: TRBV7-9

CDR3 protein: CASSLDSQPANYGYTF
CDR3 DNA: TGCGCCAGCAGCTTGGATTCACAGCCCGCTAACTATGGCTACACCTTC
J gene: TRBJ1-2
clone size: .
D gene: .
V gene: TRBV5-1

CDR3 protein: CASSARGHSYEQYF
CDR3 DNA: TGTGCCAGCAGTGCAAGGGGGCACTCCTACGAGCAGTACTTC
J gene: TRBJ2-7
clone size: .
D gene: TRBD1
V gene: TRBV2

CDR3 protein: CASSYKGQESGEQYF
CDR3 DNA: TGTGCCAGCAGTTATAAGGGACAGGAGTCAGGCGAGCAGTACTTC
J gene: TRBJ2-7
clone size: few
D gene: TRBD1
V gene: TRBV6-6

CDR3 protein: CASSVRTGAGPQHF
CDR3 DNA: TGTGCCAGCAGTGTGCGGACAGGGGCGGGGCCCCAGCATTTT
J gene: TRBJ1-5
clone size: few
D gene: TRBD1
V gene: TRBV2

CDR3 protein: CASRTSGGTDTQYF
CDR3 DNA: TGTGCCAGCAGAACTAGCGGGGGTACAGATACGCAGTATTTT
J gene: TRBJ2-3
clone size: .
D gene: TRBD2
V gene: TRBV6-5

CDR3 protein: CASSQGRPLYF
CDR3 DNA: TGTGCCAGCAGCCAGGGGAGGCCTTTGTACTTC
J gene: TRBJ2-7
clone size: once
D gene: .
V gene: TRBV14

CDR3 protein: CASSVAPPGQGRTGELFF
CDR3 DNA: TGTGCCAGCAGCGTAGCCCCGCCGGGGCAGGGCCGAACCGGGGAGCTGTTTTTT
J gene: TRBJ2-2
clone size: .
D gene: .
V gene: TRBV9

CDR3 protein: CASSRDKNTEAFF
CDR3 DNA: TGTGCCAGCTCACGAGACAAGAACACTGAAGCTTTCTTT
J gene: TRBJ1-1
clone size: .
D gene: .
V gene: TRBV18

CDR3 protein: CASSKDRGRNQPQHF
CDR3 DNA: TGTGCCAGTAGCAAGGACAGGGGTAGGAATCAGCCCCAGCATTTT
J gene: TRBJ1-5
clone size: .
D gene: TRBD1
V gene: TRBV19

CDR3 protein: CASSGTNTDDTQYF
CDR3 DNA: TGTGCCAGCAGCGGTACTAATACCGATGATACGCAGTATTTT
J gene: TRBJ2-3
clone size: .
D gene: .
V gene: TRBV9

CDR3 protein: CASSLNLDYEQYF
CDR3 DNA: TGTGCCAGCAGCTTAAATCTAGACTACGAGCAGTACTTC
J gene: TRBJ2-7
clone size: .
D gene: .
V gene: TRBV7-7

CDR3 protein: CASDDPGLLGANYGYTF
CDR3 DNA: TGTGCCAGCGATGACCCGGGACTCCTGGGAGCTAACTATGGCTACACCTTC
J gene: TRBJ1-2
clone size: .
D gene: .
V gene: TRBV7-9

CDR3 protein: CASSPGTWGNTEAFF
CDR3 DNA: TGTGCCAGCAGTCCTGGTACCTGGGGCAACACTGAAGCTTTCTTT
J gene: TRBJ1-1
clone size: .
D gene: .
V gene: TRBV27

CDR3 protein: CSVERVSYGYTF
CDR3 DNA: TGCAGCGTTGAACGGGTTTCCTATGGCTACACCTTC
J gene: TRBJ1-2
clone size: .
D gene: .
V gene: TRBV29-1

CDR3 protein: CASSLATATYEQYF
CDR3 DNA: TGTGCCAGCAGCCTTGCGACAGCGACCTACGAGCAGTACTTC
J gene: TRBJ2-7
clone size: .
D gene: .
V gene: TRBV2

CDR3 protein: CASSFGQGEETQYF
CDR3 DNA: TGCGCCAGCAGCTTCGGACAGGGGGAGGAGACCCAGTACTTC
J gene: TRBJ2-5
clone size: .
D gene: TRBD1
V gene: TRBV5-1

CDR3 protein: CATNHQDREDTEAFF
CDR3 DNA: TGTGCCACCAACCACCAGGACAGAGAAGACACTGAAGCTTTCTTT
J gene: TRBJ1-1
clone size: once
D gene: .
V gene: TRBV5-4

CDR3 protein: CASKNTLEANYGYTF
CDR3 DNA: TGTGCCAGCAAAAATACTCTGGAAGCTAACTATGGCTACACCTTC
J gene: TRBJ1-2
clone size: .
D gene: .
V gene: TRBV6-5

CDR3 protein: CASSYGDRGSEQFF
CDR3 DNA: TGTGCCAGCAGTTACGGGGACAGGGGAAGTGAGCAGTTCTTC
J gene: TRBJ2-1
clone size: .
D gene: TRBD1
V gene: TRBV6-6

CDR3 protein: CAWSRGVGWELFF
CDR3 DNA: TGTGCCTGGAGTCGGGGGGTAGGCTGGGAGCTGTTTTTT
J gene: TRBJ2-2
clone size: .
D gene: TRBD2
V gene: TRBV30

CDR3 protein: CASSYSNDSEQYF
CDR3 DNA: TGTGCCAGCAGTTACTCGAACGACAGCGAGCAGTACTTC
J gene: TRBJ2-7
clone size: .
D gene: .
V gene: TRBV6-6

CDR3 protein: CASSPDRHYEQYF
CDR3 DNA: TGTGCCAGCTCACCGGACAGACACTACGAGCAGTACTTC
J gene: TRBJ2-7
clone size: .
D gene: .
V gene: TRBV18